Presented here are 27 T cell receptor beta chains from one specimen sequenced in a study of monozygotic twins with inflammatory bowel disease. TCRdb reprocessed the 5' RACE reads; each CDR3 protein has one entry and no DNA is given. The repertoire table contains about 210,000 distinct CDR3 sequences. The sample taken for sequencing was blood. These receptor sequences come from a human donor with ulcerative colitis or Crohn's disease, or a healthy co-twin of an affected twin (not recorded which).

The V call is TRBV7-3, the J call TRBJ2-5; the D call from TCRdb, TRBD2, cannot be confirmed without DNA. Germline values: CDR1 SGHTA, CDR2 FQGTGA. This CDR3 comprises 14 residues. The CDR3 loop is CASSWTSGVRTQYF.

V and J are TRBV24-1 and TRBJ2-2. The CDR3 totals 12 residues. Germline V gene sequence: CDR1 KGHDR, CDR2 SFDVKD. CDR3 sequence: CATSVRTGELFF.

The chain links TRBV7-9 to TRBJ1-1. The CDR3 is 13 amino acids. Germline loops: CDR1 SEHNR, CDR2 FQNEAQ (reference sequence). The CDR3 here is CASSLEANTEAFF.

The V and J genes are TRBV19 and TRBJ1-1. This CDR3 comprises 13 residues. Germline CDR1 is LNHDA and CDR2 is SQIVND (reference sequence). The CDR3 loop reads CASSGQVGTEAFF.

The V and J genes are TRBV7-9 and TRBJ2-2; TCRdb gives TRBD1 as the D gene, but with no DNA this cannot be confirmed. This CDR3 contains 14 residues. Germline CDR1 SEHNR, CDR2 FQNEAQ (reference sequence). The CDR3: CASSKHRDPGELFF.

The rearrangement joins TRBV5-5 to TRBJ1-1. CDR3 length: 12 residues. Germline-derived CDR1 and CDR2 are SGHKS and YYEKEE (reference sequence). The CDR3 sequence: CASSFIDTEAFF.

The chain combines TRBV10-3 with TRBJ2-2; TCRdb indicates TRBD1, and absent DNA this call remains unverified. From germline, CDR1 is ENHRY and CDR2 SYGVKD. This CDR3 has 17 residues. This chain's CDR3 is CAISDTQGARNTGELFF.

This chain joins TRBV7-6 and TRBJ1-6; the TRBD1 assignment by TCRdb is unverifiable without DNA. The CDR3 runs 15 residues. The germline CDR1 and CDR2 sequences are SGHVS and FNYEAQ. CDR3 protein: CASSWTGQYNSPLHF.

The CDR3 spells CAISLTGRSSYEQYF. V and J are TRBV10-3 and TRBJ2-7. Germline V gene sequence: CDR1 ENHRY, CDR2 SYGVKD. The CDR3 totals 15 residues.

The chain recombines TRBV9 with TRBJ2-3; TCRdb reports TRBD2, a call that lacks DNA to check it against. The CDR3 loop spans 16 amino acids. Germline values: CDR1 SGDLS, CDR2 YYNGEE. The CDR3: CASSGPTSGITDTQYF.

The V and J genes are TRBV6-1 and TRBJ2-1; the TCRdb call, TRBD2, lacks DNA for checking. The germline V gene encodes CDR1 MNHNS and CDR2 SASEGT. The CDR3 spans 16 residues. The CDR3 sequence: CASSVGSGGTYNEQFF.

This sequence joins TRBV4-1 and TRBJ2-7; there is no DNA to check the TCRdb D call of TRBD1. Germline V gene data show CDR1 as MGHRA and CDR2 as YSYEKL. The CDR3 length is 15 residues. The CDR3 region is CASSQESRGSYEQYF.

This chain connects TRBV4-1 to TRBJ2-3. The CDR3 runs to 17 residues. Germline V lookup: CDR1 MGHRA, CDR2 YSYEKL. CDR3 sequence reads: CASSQDRVQVGADTQYF.

This rearrangement joins TRBV20-1 to TRBJ2-7; as DNA is missing, the TRBD2 call by TCRdb cannot be tested. The length of the CDR3 is 13 residues. Germline values: CDR1 DFQATT, CDR2 SNEGSKA (reference sequence). The CDR3 spells CSATIGAREGECF.

This sequence joins TRBV12-3 or TRBV12-4 and TRBJ1-1; no DNA is available, so the TRBD1 call from TCRdb remains unchecked. The CDR3 totals 15 residues. The CDR3 reads CASSLSARVDTEAFF.

The chain has TRBV12-3 or TRBV12-4 and TRBJ2-2; TCRdb calls TRBD1, which cannot be checked without DNA. The CDR3 extends over 15 amino acids. The chain's CDR3 is CASSATGGGTGELFF.

The chain links TRBV4-1 to TRBJ2-3; with no DNA, the TCRdb D assignment of TRBD1 cannot be verified. Germline V gene sequence: CDR1 MGHRA, CDR2 YSYEKL. The CDR3 contains 20 residues. The CDR3: CASSRSPSYRGARDTDTQYF.

The chain links TRBV5-1 to TRBJ1-1; TCRdb's D gene call, TRBD1, goes unchecked for lack of DNA. The length of the CDR3 is 15 residues. Germline CDR1 is SGHRS and CDR2 is YFSETQ. The CDR3 is CASSLYGTGNTEAFF.

This CDR3 is CASVSAGGLNVAFF. The V and J genes are TRBV6-1 and TRBJ1-1; the TCRdb call, TRBD1, lacks DNA for checking. CDR1 is MNHNS, CDR2 SASEGT, per germline. CDR3 size: 14 residues.

CDR3 protein: CASRPSLRGSNQPQHF. The rearrangement links TRBV28 to TRBJ1-5. The CDR3 contains 16 residues. The germline gives CDR1 MDHEN, CDR2 SYDVKM.

The chain combines TRBV12-3 or TRBV12-4 with TRBJ1-4; the D gene TCRdb calls, TRBD1, cannot be checked with no DNA. This CDR3 comprises 14 residues. CDR3 region: CASSRDRNNEKLFF.

The gene calls are TRBV7-2 and TRBJ2-3; TCRdb selects TRBD2, and the lack of DNA leaves this call unchecked. Germline assignment: CDR1 SGHTA and CDR2 FQGNSA. The CDR3 contains 12 residues. CDR3 loop: CASSFRGDTQYF.

The chain joins TRBV7-9 to TRBJ1-5. CDR3 length: 15 amino acids. Germline-derived CDR1 and CDR2 are SEHNR and FQNEAQ (reference sequence). CDR3 loop: CASSDGGVSSQPQHF.

The chain couples TRBV24-1 to TRBJ2-3; TCRdb lists TRBD2, though no DNA is available to test this call. This CDR3 has 16 residues. Germline CDR1 is KGHDR and CDR2 is SFDVKD. The CDR3 is CATSERAGGLTDTQYF.

The chain carries TRBV2 and TRBJ1-2; the D gene TCRdb calls, TRBD1, cannot be checked with no DNA. Germline CDR1 and CDR2: SNHLY and FYNNEI. This CDR3 has 13 residues. The CDR3 sequence is CASSEQGNYGYTF.

V usage is TRBV3-1 and J usage is TRBJ1-6. Germline V lookup: CDR1 LGHDT, CDR2 YNNKEL (reference sequence). The CDR3 spans 14 residues. The CDR3 reads CASSQTESNSPLHF.

This chain links TRBV7-7 with TRBJ2-3; TCRdb gives TRBD2 as the D gene, but with no DNA this cannot be confirmed. The CDR3 has 16 residues. The germline V gene has CDR1 SSHAT and CDR2 FNYEAQ (reference sequence). CDR3 loop: CASSQGLAGGSDTQYF.